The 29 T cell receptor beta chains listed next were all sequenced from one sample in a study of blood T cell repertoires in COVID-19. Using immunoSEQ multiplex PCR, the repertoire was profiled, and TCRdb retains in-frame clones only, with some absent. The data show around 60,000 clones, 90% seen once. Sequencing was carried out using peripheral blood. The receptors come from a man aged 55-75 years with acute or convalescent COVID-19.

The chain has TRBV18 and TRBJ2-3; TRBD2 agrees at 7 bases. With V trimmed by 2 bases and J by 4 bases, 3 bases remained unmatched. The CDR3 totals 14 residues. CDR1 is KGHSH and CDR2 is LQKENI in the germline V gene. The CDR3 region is CASSPIRGADTQYF. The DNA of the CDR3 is TGTGCCAGCTCACCAATCCGGGGGGCAGATACGCAGTATTTT.

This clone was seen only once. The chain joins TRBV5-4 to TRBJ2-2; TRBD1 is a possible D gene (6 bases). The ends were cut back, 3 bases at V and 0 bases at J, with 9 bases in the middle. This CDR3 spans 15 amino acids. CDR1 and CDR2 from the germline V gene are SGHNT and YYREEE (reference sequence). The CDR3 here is CASSYRDPNTGELFF. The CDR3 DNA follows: TGTGCCAGCAGCTACAGGGACCCGAACACCGGGGAGCTGTTTTTT. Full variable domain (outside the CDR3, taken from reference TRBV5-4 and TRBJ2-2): ETGVTQSPTHLIKTRGQQVTLRCSSQSGHNTVSWYQQALGQGPQFIFQYYREEENGRGNFPPRFSGLQFPNYSSELNVNALELDDSALYLCASSYRDPNTGELFFGEGSRLTVL.

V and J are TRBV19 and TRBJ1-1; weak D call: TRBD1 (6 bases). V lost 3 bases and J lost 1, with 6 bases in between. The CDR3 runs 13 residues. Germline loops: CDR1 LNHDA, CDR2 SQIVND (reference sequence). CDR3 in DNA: TGTGCCAGTAGTATGGACAGGAACACTGAAGCTTTCTTT. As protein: CASSMDRNTEAFF.

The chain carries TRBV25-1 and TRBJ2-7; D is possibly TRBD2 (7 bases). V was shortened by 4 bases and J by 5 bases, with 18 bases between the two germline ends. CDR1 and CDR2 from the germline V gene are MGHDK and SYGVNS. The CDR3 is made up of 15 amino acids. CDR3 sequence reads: CASSGPGGPAHEQYF. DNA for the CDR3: TGTGCCAGCAGTGGCCCGGGGGGCCCCGCTCACGAGCAGTACTTC.

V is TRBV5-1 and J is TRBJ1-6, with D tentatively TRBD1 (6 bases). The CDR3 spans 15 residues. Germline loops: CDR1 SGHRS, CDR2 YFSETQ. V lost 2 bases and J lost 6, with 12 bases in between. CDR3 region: CASSLRQGSNSPLHF. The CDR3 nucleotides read TGCGCCAGCAGCTTAAGGCAGGGGAGTAATTCACCCCTCCACTTT.

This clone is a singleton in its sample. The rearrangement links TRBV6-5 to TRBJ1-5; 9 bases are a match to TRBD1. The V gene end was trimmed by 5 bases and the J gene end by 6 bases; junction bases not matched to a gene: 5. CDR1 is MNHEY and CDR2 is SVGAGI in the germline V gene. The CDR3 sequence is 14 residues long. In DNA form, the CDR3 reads TGTGCCAGCAGTAGGACAGGGGACCGTCAGCCCCAGCATTTT. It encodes CASSRTGDRQPQHF.

The CDR3 loop is CASSHRSQNTEAFF. DNA for the CDR3: TGTGCCAGCAGCCACAGGTCCCAGAACACTGAAGCTTTCTTT. The chain joins TRBV7-9 to TRBJ1-1, with TRBD1 as a possible D gene (5 bases). Germline CDR1 and CDR2: SEHNR and FQNEAQ (reference sequence). The CDR3 consists of 14 residues. V was trimmed by 5 bases and J by 1 base, leaving 11 bases between them.

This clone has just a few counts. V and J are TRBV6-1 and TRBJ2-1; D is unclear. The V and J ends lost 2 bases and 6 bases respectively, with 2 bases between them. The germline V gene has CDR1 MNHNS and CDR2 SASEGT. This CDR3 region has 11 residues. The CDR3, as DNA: TGTGCCAGCAGTGAACGCAATGAGCAGTTCTTC. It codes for CASSERNEQFF.

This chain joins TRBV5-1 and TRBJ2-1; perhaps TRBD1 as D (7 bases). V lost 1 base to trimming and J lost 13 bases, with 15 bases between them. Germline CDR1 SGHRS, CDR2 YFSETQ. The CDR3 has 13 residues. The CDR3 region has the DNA TGCGCCAGCAGCTTGTTCCAGGGGGGATTTCAGTTCTTC. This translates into CASSLFQGGFQFF.

CDR3: CASSQLAGGPGEQYF. DNA for the CDR3: TGTGCCAGCAGCCAACTAGCGGGGGGGCCGGGCGAGCAGTACTTC. The rearrangement links TRBV3-1 (or the pseudogene TRBV3-2) to TRBJ2-7; 12 bases align to TRBD2. The V and J ends lost 2 bases and 6 bases, in that order; junction bases with no gene match: 5. The CDR3 is 15 residues long. The germline V gene encodes CDR1 LGHDT and CDR2 YNNKEL (reference sequence).

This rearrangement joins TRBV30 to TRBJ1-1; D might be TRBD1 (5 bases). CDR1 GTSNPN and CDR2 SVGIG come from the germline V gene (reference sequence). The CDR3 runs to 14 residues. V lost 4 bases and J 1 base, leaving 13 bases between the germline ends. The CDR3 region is CAWNVGGANTEAFF. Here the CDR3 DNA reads TGTGCCTGGAATGTAGGTGGGGCGAACACTGAAGCTTTCTTT.

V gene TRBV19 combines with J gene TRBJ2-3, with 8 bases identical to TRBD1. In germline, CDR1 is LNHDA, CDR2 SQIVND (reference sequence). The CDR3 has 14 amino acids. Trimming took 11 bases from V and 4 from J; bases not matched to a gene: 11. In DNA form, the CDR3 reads TGTGCCCCTTCCGGACAGGGAGTCCCAGATACGCAGTATTTT. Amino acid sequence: CAPSGQGVPDTQYF. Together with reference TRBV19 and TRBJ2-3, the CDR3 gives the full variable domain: DGGITQSPKYLFRKEGQNVTLSCEQNLNHDAMYWYRQDPGQGLRLIYYSQIVNDFQKGDIAEGYSVSREKKESFPLTVTSAQKNPTAFYLCAPSGQGVPDTQYFGPGTRLTVL.

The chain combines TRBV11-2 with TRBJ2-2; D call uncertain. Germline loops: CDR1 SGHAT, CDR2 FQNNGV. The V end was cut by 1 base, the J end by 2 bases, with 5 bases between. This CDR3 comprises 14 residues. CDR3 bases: TGTGCCAGCAGCTTAGGGGCTAACACCGGGGAGCTGTTTTTT. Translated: CASSLGANTGELFF.

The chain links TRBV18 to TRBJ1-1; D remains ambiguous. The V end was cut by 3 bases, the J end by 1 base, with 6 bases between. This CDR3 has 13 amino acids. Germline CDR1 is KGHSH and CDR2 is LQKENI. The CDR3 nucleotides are TGTGCCAGCTCACCCGAGGCGAACACTGAAGCTTTCTTT. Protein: CASSPEANTEAFF.

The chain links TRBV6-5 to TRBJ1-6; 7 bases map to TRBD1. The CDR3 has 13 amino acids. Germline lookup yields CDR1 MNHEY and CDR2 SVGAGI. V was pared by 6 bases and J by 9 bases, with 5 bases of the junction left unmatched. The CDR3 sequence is CASRTGDSSPLHF. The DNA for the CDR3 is TGTGCCAGCAGAACAGGGGACAGTTCACCCCTCCACTTT.

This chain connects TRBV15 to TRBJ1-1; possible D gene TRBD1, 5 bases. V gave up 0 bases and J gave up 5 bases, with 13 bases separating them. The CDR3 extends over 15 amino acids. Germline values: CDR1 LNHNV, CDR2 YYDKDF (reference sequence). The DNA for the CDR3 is TGTGCCACCAGCAGAGAGACATCAGGGAAAACTGAAGCTTTCTTT. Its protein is CATSRETSGKTEAFF. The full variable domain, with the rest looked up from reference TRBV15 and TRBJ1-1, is DAMVIQNPRYQVTQFGKPVTLSCSQTLNHNVMYWYQQKSSQAPKLLFHYYDKDFNNEADTPDNFQSRRPNTSFCFLDIRSPGLGDTAMYLCATSRETSGKTEAFFGQGTRLTVV.

CDR3 residues: CAWSVGQGINQPQHF. CDR3 in DNA: TGTGCCTGGAGTGTAGGCCAGGGAATCAATCAGCCCCAGCATTTT. The chain links TRBV30 to TRBJ1-5; the D gene is possibly TRBD1 (5 bases). The CDR3 runs 15 residues. Germline V gene data show CDR1 as GTSNPN and CDR2 as SVGIG (reference sequence). The V end was cut by 0 bases, the J end by 3 bases, with 12 bases between.

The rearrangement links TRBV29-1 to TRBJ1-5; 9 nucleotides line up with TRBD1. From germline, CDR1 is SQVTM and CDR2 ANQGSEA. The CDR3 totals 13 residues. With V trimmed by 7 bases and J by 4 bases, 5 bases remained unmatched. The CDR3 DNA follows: TGCAGCGAGGGGACAGGGCAAAATCAGCCCCAGCATTTT. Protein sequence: CSEGTGQNQPQHF.

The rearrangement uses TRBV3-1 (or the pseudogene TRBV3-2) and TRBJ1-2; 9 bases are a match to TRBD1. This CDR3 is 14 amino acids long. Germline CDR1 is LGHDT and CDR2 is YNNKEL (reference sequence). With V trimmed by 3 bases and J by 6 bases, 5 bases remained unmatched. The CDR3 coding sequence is TGTGCCAGCAGCCAGCTGGGGGACAGGGATGGCTACACCTTC. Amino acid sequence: CASSQLGDRDGYTF.

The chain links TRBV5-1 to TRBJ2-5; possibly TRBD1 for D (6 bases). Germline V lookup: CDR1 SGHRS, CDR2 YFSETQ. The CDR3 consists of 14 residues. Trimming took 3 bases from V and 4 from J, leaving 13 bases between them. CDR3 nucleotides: TGCGCCAGCAGCTCCGGACAGAACCGAGAGACCCAGTACTTC. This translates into CASSSGQNRETQYF.

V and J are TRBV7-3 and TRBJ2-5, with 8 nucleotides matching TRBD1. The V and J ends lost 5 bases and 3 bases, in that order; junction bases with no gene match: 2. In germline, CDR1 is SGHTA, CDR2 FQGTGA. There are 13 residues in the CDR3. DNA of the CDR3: TGTGCCAGCAGCCTGACAGGGGAAGAGACCCAGTACTTC. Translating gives CASSLTGEETQYF. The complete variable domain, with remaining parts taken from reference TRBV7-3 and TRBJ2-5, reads GAGVSQTPSNKVTEKGKYVELRCDPISGHTALYWYRQSLGQGPEFLIYFQGTGAADDSGLPNDRFFAVRPEGSVSTLKIQRTERGDSAVYLCASSLTGEETQYFGPGTRLLVL.

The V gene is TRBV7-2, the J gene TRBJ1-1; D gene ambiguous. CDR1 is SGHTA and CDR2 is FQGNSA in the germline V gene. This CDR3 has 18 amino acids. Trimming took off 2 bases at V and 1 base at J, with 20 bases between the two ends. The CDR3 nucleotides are TGTGCCAGCAGCTTAAAAAGGTTGGGGAGCCATGCGAACACTGAAGCTTTCTTT. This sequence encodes CASSLKRLGSHANTEAFF.

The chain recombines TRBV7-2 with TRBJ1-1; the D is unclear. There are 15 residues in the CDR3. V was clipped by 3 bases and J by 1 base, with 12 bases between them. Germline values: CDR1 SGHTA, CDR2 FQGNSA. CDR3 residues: CASSLSILENTEAFF. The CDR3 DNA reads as TGTGCCAGCAGCTTGAGTATCCTAGAGAACACTGAAGCTTTCTTT.

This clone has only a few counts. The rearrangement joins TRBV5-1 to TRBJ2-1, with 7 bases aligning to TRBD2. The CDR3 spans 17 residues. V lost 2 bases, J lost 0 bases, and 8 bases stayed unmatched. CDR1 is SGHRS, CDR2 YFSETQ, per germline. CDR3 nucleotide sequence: TGCGCCAGCAGCTTAGGGCCGCGGGGGTCCTCCTACAATGAGCAGTTCTTC. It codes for CASSLGPRGSSYNEQFF.

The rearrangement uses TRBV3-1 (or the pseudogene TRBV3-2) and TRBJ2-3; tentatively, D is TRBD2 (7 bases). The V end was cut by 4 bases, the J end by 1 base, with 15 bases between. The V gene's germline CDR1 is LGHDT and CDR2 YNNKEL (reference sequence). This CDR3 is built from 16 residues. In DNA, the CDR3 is TGTGCCAGCAGCCGCCAAATCGGGGGGCGCACAGATACGCAGTATTTT. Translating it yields CASSRQIGGRTDTQYF.

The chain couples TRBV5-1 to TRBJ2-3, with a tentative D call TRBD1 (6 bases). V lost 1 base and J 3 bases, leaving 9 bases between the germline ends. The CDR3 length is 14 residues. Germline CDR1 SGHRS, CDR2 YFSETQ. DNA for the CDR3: TGCGCCAGCAGCTTGAATACAGGGACAGATACGCAGTATTTT. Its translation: CASSLNTGTDTQYF.

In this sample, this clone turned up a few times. The CDR3 sequence: CSVAPRAGGSGDTQYF. Written as DNA, the CDR3 is TGCAGCGTTGCCCCCCGCGCAGGGGGCTCTGGAGATACGCAGTATTTT. V usage is TRBV29-1 and J usage is TRBJ2-3, with TRBD1 identical over 8 bases. This CDR3 spans 16 amino acids. V lost 4 bases and J lost 5; bases outside the gene matches: 14. The germline CDR1 and CDR2 sequences are SQVTM and ANQGSEA.

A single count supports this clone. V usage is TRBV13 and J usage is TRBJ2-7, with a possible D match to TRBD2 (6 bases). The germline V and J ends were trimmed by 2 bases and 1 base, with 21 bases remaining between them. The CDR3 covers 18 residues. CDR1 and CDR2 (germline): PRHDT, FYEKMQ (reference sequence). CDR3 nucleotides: TGTGCCAGCAGCTTAAATGTGGCTTTTGGAGGGGAATCCTACGAGCAGTACTTC. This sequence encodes CASSLNVAFGGESYEQYF.

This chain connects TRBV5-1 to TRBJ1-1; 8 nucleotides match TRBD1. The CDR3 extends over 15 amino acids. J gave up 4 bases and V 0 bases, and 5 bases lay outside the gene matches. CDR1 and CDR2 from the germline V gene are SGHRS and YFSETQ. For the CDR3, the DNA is TGCGCCAGCAGCTTGGGACAGGGGCTTGGCACTGAAGCTTTCTTT. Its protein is CASSLGQGLGTEAFF.